A single sample is the source of the 16 T cell receptor beta chains below, sequenced in a study of OX40 agonist ivuxolimab in advanced cancers. Using immunoSEQ multiplex PCR, the repertoire was profiled, and TCRdb retains in-frame clones only, with some absent. The sample yields about 100,000 clones, roughly 90% seen once. The sequencing here drew on CD4+ or CD8+ T cells sorted from blood, taken in a trial of the OX40 agonist ivuxolimab. The receptor set was obtained from an adult with an advanced solid tumor such as melanoma, head and neck, liver or kidney cancer.

The chain couples TRBV18 to TRBJ2-7; 11 positions agree with TRBD2. V shed 3 bases, J shed 5 bases, and the junction held 6 bases outside the gene matches. The CDR3 loop spans 15 amino acids. Germline CDR1 KGHSH, CDR2 LQKENI. The CDR3, as DNA: TGTGCCAGCTCACCTACTAGCGGGAGTCGCAACGAGCAGTACTTC. Its protein product is CASSPTSGSRNEQYF.

V and J are TRBV27 and TRBJ1-2; possible D gene TRBD1, 5 bases. Germline V gene sequence: CDR1 MNHEY, CDR2 SMNVEV (reference sequence). The CDR3 has 13 residues. The V end lost 4 bases, the J end lost 8 bases, and 14 bases lay between the germline ends. The CDR3, as DNA: TGTGCCAGCAGTTCATCAGGGTACGGAGGCTACACCTTC. Its translation is CASSSSGYGGYTF.

The CDR3 nucleotides are TGCGCCAGCAGCTGGACTAGCGGGAACACCGGGGAGCTGTTTTTT. This translates into CASSWTSGNTGELFF. The V call is TRBV5-1, the J call TRBJ2-2, with 10 bases fitting TRBD2. Unmatched junction bases numbered 0, after V lost 3 bases and J lost 1 base. Germline loops: CDR1 SGHRS, CDR2 YFSETQ. The CDR3 loop spans 15 amino acids.

In DNA form, the CDR3 reads TGTGCCAGCAAAATCCCCCAGGGTTACCACGAGCAGTACTTC. The encoded protein is CASKIPQGYHEQYF. The rearrangement uses TRBV28 and TRBJ2-7, with a tentative D call TRBD1 (5 bases). Between the trimmed V and J ends, which lost 7 bases and 5 bases, there was a span of 18 bases. This CDR3 comprises 14 residues. In germline, CDR1 is MDHEN, CDR2 SYDVKM. Based on the CDR3 plus reference TRBV28 and TRBJ2-7, the full variable domain is DVKVTQSSRYLVKRTGEKVFLECVQDMDHENMFWYRQDPGLGLRLIYFSYDVKMKEKGDIPEGYSVSREKKERFSLILESASTNQTSMYLCASKIPQGYHEQYFGPGTRLTVT.

The chain has TRBV28 and TRBJ2-5, with 7 bases that match TRBD1. In germline, CDR1 is MDHEN, CDR2 SYDVKM. V was pared by 7 bases and J by 3 bases, with 11 bases of the junction left unmatched. CDR3 length: 15 residues. The CDR3 coding sequence is TGTGCCAGCACTAGACCGAGGGGGCAAAAAGAGACCCAGTACTTC. Its translation is CASTRPRGQKETQYF.

J is TRBJ2-5 and V is TRBV5-1; D remains unclear. This CDR3 is built from 15 residues. The V end lost 0 bases, the J end lost 3 bases, and 12 bases lay between the germline ends. CDR1 is SGHRS, CDR2 YFSETQ, per germline. This chain's CDR3 is CASSLAYYAEETQYF. For the CDR3, the DNA is TGCGCCAGCAGCTTGGCCTATTACGCGGAAGAGACCCAGTACTTC.

The gene calls are TRBV6-5 and TRBJ2-7; weak D call: TRBD2 (5 bases). Germline assignment: CDR1 MNHEY and CDR2 SVGAGI. V was pared by 0 bases and J by 0 bases, with 6 bases between. The CDR3 has 14 residues. The CDR3 spells CASSYSGSSYEQYF. DNA for the CDR3: TGTGCCAGCAGTTACTCTGGGAGCTCCTACGAGCAGTACTTC.

The chain couples TRBV6-1 to TRBJ1-2, with D possibly matching TRBD1 (6 bases). This CDR3 comprises 13 residues. The germline V gene encodes CDR1 MNHNS and CDR2 SASEGT. Trimming took off 6 bases at V and 6 bases at J, with 14 bases between the two ends. This chain's CDR3 is CASRPPNRDGYTF. The CDR3 DNA is TGTGCCAGCAGACCACCAAACAGGGATGGCTACACCTTC.

For the CDR3, the DNA is TGTGCCAGCACCCCCCCCGGGACAGGGTTCACCAATGAGCAGTTCTTC. This encodes CASTPPGTGFTNEQFF. The chain combines TRBV19 with TRBJ2-1; TRBD1 aligns across 9 bases. The CDR3 totals 16 residues. The J segment lost 6 bases and the V segment lost 9 bases, leaving 15 bases of the junction unmatched. CDR1 and CDR2 (germline): LNHDA, SQIVND (reference sequence). Together with reference TRBV19 and TRBJ2-1, the CDR3 gives the full variable domain: DGGITQSPKYLFRKEGQNVTLSCEQNLNHDAMYWYRQDPGQGLRLIYYSQIVNDFQKGDIAEGYSVSREKKESFPLTVTSAQKNPTAFYLCASTPPGTGFTNEQFFGPGTRLTVL.

The chain carries TRBV5-4 and TRBJ2-7; D might be TRBD2 (6 bases). Trimming shortened V by 4 bases and J by 4 bases, and 9 bases separated the two germline ends. Germline CDR1 SGHNT, CDR2 YYREEE (reference sequence). The CDR3 runs to 12 residues. The DNA for the CDR3 is TGTGCCAGCAGCATTGGGGGGTACGAGCAGTACTTC. Its protein product is CASSIGGYEQYF.

The chain combines TRBV28 with TRBJ2-3, with TRBD2 identical over 10 bases. The CDR3 spans 19 residues. The V gene's germline CDR1 is MDHEN and CDR2 SYDVKM. Losses at the gene ends were 6 bases for V and 0 bases for J; bases not matched to a gene: 15. The CDR3 region has the DNA TGTGCCAGCAGGGTACTGGGACTAGCGCAAACCCACAGCACAGATACGCAGTATTTT. Protein sequence: CASRVLGLAQTHSTDTQYF.

The chain employs TRBV30 and TRBJ1-1, with D hard to call. CDR1 GTSNPN and CDR2 SVGIG come from the germline V gene (reference sequence). V was shortened by 1 base and J by 1 base, with 7 bases between the two germline ends. CDR3 length: 13 amino acids. The CDR3 protein is CAWSAFGNTEAFF. The CDR3 coding sequence is TGTGCCTGGAGTGCTTTTGGGAACACTGAAGCTTTCTTT. The full variable domain, rest sourced from reference TRBV30 and TRBJ1-1, is SQTIHQWPATLVQPVGSPLSLECTVEGTSNPNLYWYRQAAGRGLQLLFYSVGIGQISSEVPQNLSASRPQDRQFILSSKKLLLSDSGFYLCAWSAFGNTEAFFGQGTRLTVV.

The chain joins TRBV18 to TRBJ2-5; D call uncertain. With the DNA end fitting TRBJ2-7 better, the J assignment may be wrong. Germline loops: CDR1 KGHSH, CDR2 LQKENI. CDR3 size: 12 residues. The CDR3 DNA is TGTGCCAGCTCACCAGGACCAACCGAGCAGTACTTC. Amino acid sequence: CASSPGPTEQYF.

This CDR3 reads CASSKIRGSSYNEQFF. The CDR3, as DNA: TGTGCCAGTAGTAAGATCCGCGGGAGCTCCTACAATGAGCAGTTCTTC. The J gene is TRBJ2-1, the V gene TRBV19; 7 nucleotides align to TRBD2. This CDR3 has 16 amino acids. The V segment lost 4 bases and the J segment 0 bases; nucleotides outside the gene matches: 6. Germline CDR1 LNHDA, CDR2 SQIVND (reference sequence).

This chain joins TRBV5-1 and TRBJ2-1, with 11 nucleotides matching TRBD1. The CDR3 length is 17 residues. CDR1 is SGHRS and CDR2 is YFSETQ in the germline V gene. With V trimmed by 0 bases and J by 11 bases, 13 bases remained unmatched. CDR3 DNA sequence: TGCGCCAGCAGCTTGGCTGGACAGGGGGCCGTTCAGCGAAAGCAGTTCTTC. Translated, it gives CASSLAGQGAVQRKQFF.

This chain links TRBV21-1 with TRBJ1-4; the D call of TRBD1 is as the table states it, not checked on the DNA. TRBV21-1 is a known pseudogene. CDR3 size: 16 residues. This chain's CDR3 is CASSKPGAGVNEKLFF. As DNA, the CDR3 is TGTGCCAGCAGCAAACCAGGGGCCGGGGTTAATGAAAAACTGTTTTTT.